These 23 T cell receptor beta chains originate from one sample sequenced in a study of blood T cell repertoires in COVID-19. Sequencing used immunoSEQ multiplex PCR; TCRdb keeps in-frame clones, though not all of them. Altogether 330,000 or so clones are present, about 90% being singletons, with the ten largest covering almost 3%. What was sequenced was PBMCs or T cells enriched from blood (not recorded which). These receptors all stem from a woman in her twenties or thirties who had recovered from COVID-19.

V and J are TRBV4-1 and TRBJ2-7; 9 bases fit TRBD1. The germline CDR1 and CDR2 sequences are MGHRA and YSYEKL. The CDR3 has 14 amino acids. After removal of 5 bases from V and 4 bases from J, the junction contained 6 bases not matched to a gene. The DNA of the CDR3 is TGCGCCAGCAGCTGGGCGGGACAGGGTTACGAGCAGTACTTC. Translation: CASSWAGQGYEQYF.

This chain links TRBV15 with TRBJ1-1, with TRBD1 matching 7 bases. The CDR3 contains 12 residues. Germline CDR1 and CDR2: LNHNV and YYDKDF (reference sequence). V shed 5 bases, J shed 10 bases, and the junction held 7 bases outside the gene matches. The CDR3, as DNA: TGTGCCACCAGCCGACAGGGTTCCCGAGCTTTCTTT. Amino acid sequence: CATSRQGSRAFF.

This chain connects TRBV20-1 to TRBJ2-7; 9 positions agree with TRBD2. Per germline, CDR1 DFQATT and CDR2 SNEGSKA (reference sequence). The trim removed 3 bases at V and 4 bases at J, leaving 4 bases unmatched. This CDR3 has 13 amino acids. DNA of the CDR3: TGCAGTGCTAGTAGCGGGAGCAATTACGAGCAGTACTTC. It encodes CSASSGSNYEQYF.

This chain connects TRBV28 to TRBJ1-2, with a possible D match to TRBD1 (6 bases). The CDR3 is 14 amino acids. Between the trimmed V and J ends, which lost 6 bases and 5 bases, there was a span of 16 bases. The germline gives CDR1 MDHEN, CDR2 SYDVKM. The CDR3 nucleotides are TGTGCCAGCAGGGGGGACATTTCCCTTTATGGCTACACCTTC. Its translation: CASRGDISLYGYTF.

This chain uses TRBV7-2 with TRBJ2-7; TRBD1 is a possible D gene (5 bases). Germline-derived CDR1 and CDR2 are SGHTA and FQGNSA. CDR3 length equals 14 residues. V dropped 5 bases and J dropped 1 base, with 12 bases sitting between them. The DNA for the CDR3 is TGTGCCAGCAGCGTCTCCAGGGATTCCTACGAGCAGTACTTC. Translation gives CASSVSRDSYEQYF.

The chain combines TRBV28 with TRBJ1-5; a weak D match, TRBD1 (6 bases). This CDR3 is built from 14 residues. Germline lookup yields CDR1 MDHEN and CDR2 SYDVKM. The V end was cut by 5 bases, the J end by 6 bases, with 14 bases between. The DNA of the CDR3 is TGTGCCAGCAGTCCAGGGACATCAGTTCAGCCCCAGCATTTT. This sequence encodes CASSPGTSVQPQHF.

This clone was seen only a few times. In nucleotides, the CDR3 is TGTGCCAGCTCCCCTCAAGAGTCGGGCTCTGGAAACACCATATATTTT. It is translated as CASSPQESGSGNTIYF. V and J are TRBV18 and TRBJ1-3; D gene unclear. The germline gives CDR1 KGHSH, CDR2 LQKENI. The CDR3 extends over 16 amino acids. V was clipped by 6 bases and J by 0 bases, with 15 bases between them.

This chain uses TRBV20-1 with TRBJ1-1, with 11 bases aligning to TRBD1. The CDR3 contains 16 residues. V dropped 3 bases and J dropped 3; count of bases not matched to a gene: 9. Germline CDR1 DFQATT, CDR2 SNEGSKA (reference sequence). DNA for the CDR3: TGCAGTGCTAGTGGACAGGGGGCAAGTTTGGACACTGAAGCTTTCTTT. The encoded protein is CSASGQGASLDTEAFF.

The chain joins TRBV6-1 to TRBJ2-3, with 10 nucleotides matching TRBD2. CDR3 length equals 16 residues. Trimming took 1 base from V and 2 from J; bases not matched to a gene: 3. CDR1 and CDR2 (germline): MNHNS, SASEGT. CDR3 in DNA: TGTGCCAGCAGTGAAGGAGCGGGAGGGTCCACAGATACGCAGTATTTT. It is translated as CASSEGAGGSTDTQYF.

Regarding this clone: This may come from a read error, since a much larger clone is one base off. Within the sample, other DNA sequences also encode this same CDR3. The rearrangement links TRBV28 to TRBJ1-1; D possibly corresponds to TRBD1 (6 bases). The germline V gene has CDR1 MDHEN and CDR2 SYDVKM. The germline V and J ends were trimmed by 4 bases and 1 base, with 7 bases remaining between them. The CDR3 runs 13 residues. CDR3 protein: CASSSGQNTEAFF. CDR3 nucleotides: TGTGCCAGCAGTTCGGGACAGAACACTGAAGCTTTCTTT.

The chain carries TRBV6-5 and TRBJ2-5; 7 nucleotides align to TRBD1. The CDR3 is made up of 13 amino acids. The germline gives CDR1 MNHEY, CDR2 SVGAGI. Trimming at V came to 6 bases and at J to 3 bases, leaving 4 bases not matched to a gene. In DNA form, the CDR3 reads TGTGCCAGCAGACAGGGGCCGAAAGAGACCCAGTACTTC. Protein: CASRQGPKETQYF.

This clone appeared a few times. CDR3 residues: CASSSGASGSSYEQYF. CDR3 bases: TGTGCCAGCAGCTCAGGGGCCAGCGGGAGCTCCTACGAGCAGTACTTC. This rearrangement joins TRBV5-6 to TRBJ2-7; 8 positions agree with TRBD2. V was clipped by 3 bases and J by 0 bases; unmatched bases: 8. The CDR3 consists of 16 residues. The germline gives CDR1 SGHDT, CDR2 YYEEEE.

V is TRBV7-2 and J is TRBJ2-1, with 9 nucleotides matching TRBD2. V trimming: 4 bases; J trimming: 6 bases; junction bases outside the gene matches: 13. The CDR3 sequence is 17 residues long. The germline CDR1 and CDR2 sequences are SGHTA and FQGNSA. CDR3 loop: CASSSDIAGAPGNEQFF. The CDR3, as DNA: TGTGCCAGCAGCTCTGACATAGCGGGGGCCCCGGGCAATGAGCAGTTCTTC.

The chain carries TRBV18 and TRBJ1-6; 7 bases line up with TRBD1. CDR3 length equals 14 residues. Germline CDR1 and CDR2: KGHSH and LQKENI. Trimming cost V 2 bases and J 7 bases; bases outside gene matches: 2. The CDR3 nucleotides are TGTGCCAGCTCACCAGACAGGGTAAATTCACCCCTCCACTTT. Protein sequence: CASSPDRVNSPLHF.

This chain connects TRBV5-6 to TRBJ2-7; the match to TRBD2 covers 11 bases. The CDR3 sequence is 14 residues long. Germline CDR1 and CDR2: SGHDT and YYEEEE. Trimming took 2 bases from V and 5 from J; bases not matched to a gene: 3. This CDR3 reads CASSFTSGSHEQYF. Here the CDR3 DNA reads TGTGCCAGCAGCTTTACTAGCGGGAGCCACGAGCAGTACTTC.

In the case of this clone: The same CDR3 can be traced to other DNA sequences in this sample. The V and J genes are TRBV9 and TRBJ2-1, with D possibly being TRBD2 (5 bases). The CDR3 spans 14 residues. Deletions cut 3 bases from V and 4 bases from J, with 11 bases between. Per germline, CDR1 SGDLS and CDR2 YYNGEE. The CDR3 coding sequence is TGTGCCAGCAGCGCCGGAGGCACTTACAATGAGCAGTTCTTC. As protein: CASSAGGTYNEQFF. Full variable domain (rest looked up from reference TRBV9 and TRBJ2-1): DSGVTQTPKHLITATGQRVTLRCSPRSGDLSVYWYQQSLDQGLQFLIQYYNGEERAKGNILERFSAQQFPDLHSELNLSSLELGDSALYFCASSAGGTYNEQFFGPGTRLTVL.

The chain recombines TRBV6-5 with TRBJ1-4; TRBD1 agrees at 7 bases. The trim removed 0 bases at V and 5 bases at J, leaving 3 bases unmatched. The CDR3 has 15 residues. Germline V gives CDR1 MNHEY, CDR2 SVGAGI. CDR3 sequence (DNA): TGTGCCAGCAGTTACTCGACAGGGTTCAATGAAAAACTGTTTTTT. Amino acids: CASSYSTGFNEKLFF.

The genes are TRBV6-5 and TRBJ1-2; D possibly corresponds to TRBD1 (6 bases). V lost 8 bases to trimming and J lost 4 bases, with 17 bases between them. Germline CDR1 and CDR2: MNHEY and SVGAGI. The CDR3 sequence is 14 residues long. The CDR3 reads CASFNPGVGYGYTF. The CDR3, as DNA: TGTGCCAGCTTTAACCCAGGGGTCGGCTATGGCTACACCTTC.

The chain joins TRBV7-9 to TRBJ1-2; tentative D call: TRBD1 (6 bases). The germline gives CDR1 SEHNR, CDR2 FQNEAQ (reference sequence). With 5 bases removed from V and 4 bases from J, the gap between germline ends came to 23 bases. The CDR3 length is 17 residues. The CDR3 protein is CASSADRGGAIGYGYTF. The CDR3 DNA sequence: TGTGCCAGCAGCGCCGACCGGGGGGGGGCGATAGGCTATGGCTACACCTTC.

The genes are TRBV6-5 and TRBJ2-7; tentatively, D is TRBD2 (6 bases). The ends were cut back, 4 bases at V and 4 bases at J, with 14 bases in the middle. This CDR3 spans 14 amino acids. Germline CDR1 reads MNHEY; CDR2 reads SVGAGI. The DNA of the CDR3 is TGTGCCAGCAGTTCCGGGACTGTTATATACGAGCAGTACTTC. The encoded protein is CASSSGTVIYEQYF.

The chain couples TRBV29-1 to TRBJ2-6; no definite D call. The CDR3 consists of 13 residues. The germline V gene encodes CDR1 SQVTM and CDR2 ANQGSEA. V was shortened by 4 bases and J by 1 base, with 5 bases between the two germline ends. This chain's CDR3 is CSVGQSGANVLTF. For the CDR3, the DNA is TGCAGCGTTGGGCAGTCTGGGGCCAACGTCCTGACTTTC.

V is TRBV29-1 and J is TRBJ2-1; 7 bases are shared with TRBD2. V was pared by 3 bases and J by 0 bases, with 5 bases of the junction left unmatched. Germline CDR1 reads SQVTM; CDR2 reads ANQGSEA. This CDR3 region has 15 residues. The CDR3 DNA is TGCAGCGTTGATGGAACGGGGGGCTCCTACAATGAGCAGTTCTTC. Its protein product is CSVDGTGGSYNEQFF.

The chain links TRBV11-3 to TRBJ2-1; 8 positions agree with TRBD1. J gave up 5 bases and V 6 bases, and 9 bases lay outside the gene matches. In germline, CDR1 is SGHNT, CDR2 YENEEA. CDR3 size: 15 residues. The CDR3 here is CASSPGQGAHNEQFF. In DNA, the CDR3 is TGTGCCAGCAGTCCCGGACAGGGTGCTCACAATGAGCAGTTCTTC.